This TCR beta chain was documented in a study of shared clonotypes between healthy human individuals. As for the study in general: With ages of 18 to 49, the donors were a couple of women and three men.

Once extracted for a subset, genomic DNA was divided evenly among several immunoSEQ plates. The method was immunoSEQ multiplex PCR; TCRdb's version includes in-frame clones alone and lacks a portion of them. The profile shows 470,000 or so clones, around 85% of them singletons. Between the trimmed V and J ends, which lost 3 bases and 2 bases, there was a span of 26 bases. CDR1 and CDR2 from the germline V gene are WNHNN and SYGVQD (reference sequence). The CDR3 runs to 19 residues. This clone was seen at least ten times. Nashville, Tennessee was home to all donors, each a Caucasian adult. Genomic DNA of unsorted samples came from roughly 90 million PBMCs.

The chain has TRBV10-1 and TRBJ2-7; maybe TRBD2 (6 bases). The sequenced material came from PBMCs. The source of this sequence is a woman in her 40s in good health. Some clones in this sample may be carry-over from other donors' samples. The DNA for the CDR3 is TGCGCCAGCAGTGATGGAGGGGTCCCCACCCAACAGTCCCCCTACGAGCAGTACTTC. Translating it yields CASSDGGVPTQQSPYEQYF.